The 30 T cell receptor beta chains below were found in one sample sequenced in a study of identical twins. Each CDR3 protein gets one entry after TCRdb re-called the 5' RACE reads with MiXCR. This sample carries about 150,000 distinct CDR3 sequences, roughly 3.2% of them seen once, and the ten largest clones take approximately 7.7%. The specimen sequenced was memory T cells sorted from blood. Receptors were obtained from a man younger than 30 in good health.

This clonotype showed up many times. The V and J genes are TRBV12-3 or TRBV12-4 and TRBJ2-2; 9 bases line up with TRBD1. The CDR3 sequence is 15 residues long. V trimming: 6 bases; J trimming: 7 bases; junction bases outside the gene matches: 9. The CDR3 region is CASRDGTGLGGELFF. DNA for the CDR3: TGTGCCAGCAGGGACGGGACAGGGCTCGGCGGGGAGCTGTTTTTT.

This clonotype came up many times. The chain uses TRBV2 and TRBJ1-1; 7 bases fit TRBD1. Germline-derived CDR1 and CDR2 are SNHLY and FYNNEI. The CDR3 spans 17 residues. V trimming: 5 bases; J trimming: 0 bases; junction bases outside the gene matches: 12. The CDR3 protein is CASSPGGGFRMNTEAFF. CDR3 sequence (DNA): TGTGCCAGCAGTCCCGGAGGGGGCTTCCGAATGAACACTGAAGCTTTCTTT.

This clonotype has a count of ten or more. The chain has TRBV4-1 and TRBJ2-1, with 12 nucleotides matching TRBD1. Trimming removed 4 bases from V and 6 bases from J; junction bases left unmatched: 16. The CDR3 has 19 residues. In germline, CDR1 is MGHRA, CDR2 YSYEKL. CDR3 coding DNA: TGCGCCAGCAGCCGAACGGCACAATCGGGACAGGGGGCGAGCAATGAGCAGTTCTTC. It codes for CASSRTAQSGQGASNEQFF.

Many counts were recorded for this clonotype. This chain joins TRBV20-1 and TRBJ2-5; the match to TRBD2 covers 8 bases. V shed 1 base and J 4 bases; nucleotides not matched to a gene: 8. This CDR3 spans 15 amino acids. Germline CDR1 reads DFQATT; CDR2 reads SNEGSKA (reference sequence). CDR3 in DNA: TGCAGTGCTAGAGGCGGGGGGTCGCTCCGAGAGACCCAGTACTTC. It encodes CSARGGGSLRETQYF.

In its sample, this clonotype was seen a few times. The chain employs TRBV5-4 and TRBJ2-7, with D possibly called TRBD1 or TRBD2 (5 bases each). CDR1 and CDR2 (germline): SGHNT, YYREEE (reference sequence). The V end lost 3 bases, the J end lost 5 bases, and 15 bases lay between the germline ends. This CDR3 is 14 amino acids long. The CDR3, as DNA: TGTGCCAGCAGCTCCCCCGTGGGGGTGGACGAGCAGTACTTC. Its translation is CASSSPVGVDEQYF.

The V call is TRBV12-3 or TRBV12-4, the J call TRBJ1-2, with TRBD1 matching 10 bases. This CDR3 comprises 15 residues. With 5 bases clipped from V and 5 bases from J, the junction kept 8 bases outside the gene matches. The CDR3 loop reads CASSLSPGQGYGYTF. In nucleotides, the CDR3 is TGTGCCAGCAGTCTAAGCCCGGGACAGGGGTATGGCTACACCTTC.

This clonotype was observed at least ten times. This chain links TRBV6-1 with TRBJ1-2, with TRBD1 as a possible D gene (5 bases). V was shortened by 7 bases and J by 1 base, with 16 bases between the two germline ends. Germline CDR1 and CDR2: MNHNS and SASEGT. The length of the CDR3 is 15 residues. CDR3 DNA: TGTGCCAGCACCGACCAATTAGGGGATAACTATGGCTACACCTTC. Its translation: CASTDQLGDNYGYTF.

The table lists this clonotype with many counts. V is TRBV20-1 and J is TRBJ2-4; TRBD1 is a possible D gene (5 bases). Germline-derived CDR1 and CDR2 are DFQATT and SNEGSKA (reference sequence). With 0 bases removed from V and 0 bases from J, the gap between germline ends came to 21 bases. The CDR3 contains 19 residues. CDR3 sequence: CSARDIMQGSPLAKNIQYF. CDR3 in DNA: TGCAGTGCTAGAGATATTATGCAGGGAAGTCCCCTAGCCAAAAACATTCAGTACTTC.

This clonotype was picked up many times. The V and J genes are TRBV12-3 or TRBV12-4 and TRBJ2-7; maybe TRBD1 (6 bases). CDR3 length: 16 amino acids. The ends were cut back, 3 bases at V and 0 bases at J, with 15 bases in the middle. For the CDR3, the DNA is TGTGCCAGCAGTTTGGAGTTGGGACAAGTCTCCTACGAGCAGTACTTC. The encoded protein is CASSLELGQVSYEQYF.

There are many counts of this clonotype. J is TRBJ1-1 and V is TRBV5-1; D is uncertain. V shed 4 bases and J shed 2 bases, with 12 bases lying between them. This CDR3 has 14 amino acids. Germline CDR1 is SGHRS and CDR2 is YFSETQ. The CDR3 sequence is CASSRQQVNTEAFF. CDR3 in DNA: TGCGCCAGCAGCAGGCAGCAGGTTAACACTGAAGCTTTCTTT.

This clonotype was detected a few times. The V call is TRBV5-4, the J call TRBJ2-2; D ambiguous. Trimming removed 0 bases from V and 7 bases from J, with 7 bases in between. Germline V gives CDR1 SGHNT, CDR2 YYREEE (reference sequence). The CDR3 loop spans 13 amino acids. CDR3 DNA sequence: TGTGCCAGCAGCTTGGTCAGTGGCGGGGAGCTGTTTTTT. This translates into CASSLVSGGELFF. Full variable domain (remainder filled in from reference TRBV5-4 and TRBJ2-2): ETGVTQSPTHLIKTRGQQVTLRCSSQSGHNTVSWYQQALGQGPQFIFQYYREEENGRGNFPPRFSGLQFPNYSSELNVNALELDDSALYLCASSLVSGGELFFGEGSRLTVL.

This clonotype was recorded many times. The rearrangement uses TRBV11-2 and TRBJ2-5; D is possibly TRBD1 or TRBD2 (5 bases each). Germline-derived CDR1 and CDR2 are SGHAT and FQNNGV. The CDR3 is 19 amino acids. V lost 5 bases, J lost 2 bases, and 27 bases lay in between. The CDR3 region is CASSPLSGWGLGEQETQYF. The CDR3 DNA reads TGTGCCAGCAGCCCACTGTCGGGGTGGGGCCTGGGGGAGCAAGAGACCCAGTACTTC.

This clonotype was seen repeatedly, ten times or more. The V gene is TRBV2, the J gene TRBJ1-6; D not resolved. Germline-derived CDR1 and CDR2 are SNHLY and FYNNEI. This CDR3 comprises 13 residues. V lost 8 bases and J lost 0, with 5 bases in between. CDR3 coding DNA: TGTGCCAGCCGCGGCTCCTATAATTCACCCCTCCACTTT. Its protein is CASRGSYNSPLHF.

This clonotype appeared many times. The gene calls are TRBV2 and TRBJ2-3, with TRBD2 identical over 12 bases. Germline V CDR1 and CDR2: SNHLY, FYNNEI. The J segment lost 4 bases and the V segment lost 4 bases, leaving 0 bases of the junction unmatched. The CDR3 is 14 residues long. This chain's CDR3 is CASSGLAGADTQYF. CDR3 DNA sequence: TGTGCCAGCAGTGGACTAGCGGGAGCAGATACGCAGTATTTT.

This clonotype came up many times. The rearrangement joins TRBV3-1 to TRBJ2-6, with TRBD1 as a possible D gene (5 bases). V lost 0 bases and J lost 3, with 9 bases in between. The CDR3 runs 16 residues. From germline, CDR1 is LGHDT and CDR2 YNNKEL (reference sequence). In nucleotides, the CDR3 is TGTGCCAGCAGCCAAGATCAGGGTAGTGGGGCCAACGTCCTGACTTTC. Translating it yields CASSQDQGSGANVLTF. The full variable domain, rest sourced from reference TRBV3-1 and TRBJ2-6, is DTAVSQTPKYLVTQMGNDKSIKCEQNLGHDTMYWYKQDSKKFLKIMFSYNNKELIINETVPNRFSPKSPDKAHLNLHINSLELGDSAVYFCASSQDQGSGANVLTFGAGSRLTVL.

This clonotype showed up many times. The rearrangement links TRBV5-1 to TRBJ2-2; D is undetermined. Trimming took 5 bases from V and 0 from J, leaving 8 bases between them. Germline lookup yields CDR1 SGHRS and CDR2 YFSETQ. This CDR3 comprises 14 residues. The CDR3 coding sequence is TGCGCCAGCAGTGGTCGAACGAACACCGGGGAGCTGTTTTTT. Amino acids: CASSGRTNTGELFF.

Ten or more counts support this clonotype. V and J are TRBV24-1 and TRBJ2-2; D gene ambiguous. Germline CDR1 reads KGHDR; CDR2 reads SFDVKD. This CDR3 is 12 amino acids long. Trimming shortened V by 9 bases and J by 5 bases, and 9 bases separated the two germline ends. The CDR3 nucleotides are TGTGCCACCTCGAGCGAGACCGGGGAGCTGTTTTTT. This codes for CATSSETGELFF.

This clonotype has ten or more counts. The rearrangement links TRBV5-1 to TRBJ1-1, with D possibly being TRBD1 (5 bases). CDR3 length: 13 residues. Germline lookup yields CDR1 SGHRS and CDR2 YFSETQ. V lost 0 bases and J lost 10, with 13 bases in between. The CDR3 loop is CASSLEGQSRAFF. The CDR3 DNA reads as TGCGCCAGCAGCTTGGAGGGGCAGTCGAGAGCTTTCTTT.

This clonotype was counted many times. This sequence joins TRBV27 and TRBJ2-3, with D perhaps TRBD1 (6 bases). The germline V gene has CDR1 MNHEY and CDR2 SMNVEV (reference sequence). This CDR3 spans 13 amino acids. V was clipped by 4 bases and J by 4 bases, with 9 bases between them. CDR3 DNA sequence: TGTGCCAGCAGTTACCAGGGGTCAGATACGCAGTATTTT. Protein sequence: CASSYQGSDTQYF.

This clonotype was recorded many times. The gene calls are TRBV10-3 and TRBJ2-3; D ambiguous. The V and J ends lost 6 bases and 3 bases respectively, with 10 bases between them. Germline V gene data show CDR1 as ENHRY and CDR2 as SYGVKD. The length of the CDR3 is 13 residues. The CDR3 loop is CAIRGLGTDTQYF. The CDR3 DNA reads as TGTGCCATCAGAGGTTTGGGTACAGATACGCAGTATTTT.

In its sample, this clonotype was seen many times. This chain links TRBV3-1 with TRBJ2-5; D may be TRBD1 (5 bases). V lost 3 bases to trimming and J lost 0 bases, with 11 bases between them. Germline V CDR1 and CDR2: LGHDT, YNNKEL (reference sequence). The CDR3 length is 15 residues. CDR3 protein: CASSHRQKYQETQYF. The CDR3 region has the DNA TGTGCCAGCAGCCACCGACAGAAGTACCAAGAGACCCAGTACTTC.

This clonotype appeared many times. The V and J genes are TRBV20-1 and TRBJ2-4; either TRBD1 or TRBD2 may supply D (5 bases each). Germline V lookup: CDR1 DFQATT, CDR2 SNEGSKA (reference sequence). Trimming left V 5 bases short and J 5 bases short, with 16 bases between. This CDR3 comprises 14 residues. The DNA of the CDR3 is TGCAGTGCTGAGAGGGGCCCCCAAGAAAACATTCAGTACTTC. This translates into CSAERGPQENIQYF.

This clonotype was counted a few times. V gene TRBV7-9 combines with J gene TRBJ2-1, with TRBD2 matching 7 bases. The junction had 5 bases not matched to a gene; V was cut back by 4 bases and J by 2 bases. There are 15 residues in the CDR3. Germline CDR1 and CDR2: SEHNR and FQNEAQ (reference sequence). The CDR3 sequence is CASSYLAATYNEQFF. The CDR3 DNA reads TGTGCCAGCAGCTACCTAGCGGCTACCTACAATGAGCAGTTCTTC.

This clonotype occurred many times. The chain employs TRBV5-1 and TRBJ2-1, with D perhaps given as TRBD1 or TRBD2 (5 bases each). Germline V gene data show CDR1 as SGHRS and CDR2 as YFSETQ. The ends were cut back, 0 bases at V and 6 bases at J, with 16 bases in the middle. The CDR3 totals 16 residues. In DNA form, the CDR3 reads TGCGCCAGCAGCTTGGCCGAGACTCTTGGGGGCAATGAGCAGTTCTTC. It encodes CASSLAETLGGNEQFF. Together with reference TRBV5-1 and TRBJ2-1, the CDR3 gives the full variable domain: KAGVTQTPRYLIKTRGQQVTLSCSPISGHRSVSWYQQTPGQGLQFLFEYFSETQRNKGNFPGRFSGRQFSNSRSEMNVSTLELGDSALYLCASSLAETLGGNEQFFGPGTRLTVL.

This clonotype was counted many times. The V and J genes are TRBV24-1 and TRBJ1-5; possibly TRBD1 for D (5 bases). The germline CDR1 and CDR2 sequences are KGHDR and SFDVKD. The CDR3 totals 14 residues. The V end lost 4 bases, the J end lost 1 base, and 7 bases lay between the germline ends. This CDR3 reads CATSEGTSNQPQHF. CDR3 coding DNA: TGTGCCACCAGTGAAGGGACCAGCAATCAGCCCCAGCATTTT.

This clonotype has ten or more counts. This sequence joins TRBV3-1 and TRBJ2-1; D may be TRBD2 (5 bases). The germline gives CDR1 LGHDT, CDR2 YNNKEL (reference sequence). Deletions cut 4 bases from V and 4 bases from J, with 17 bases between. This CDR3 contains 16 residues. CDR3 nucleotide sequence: TGTGCCAGCAGCCCGAAGGTTGGTAGCGCGTACAATGAGCAGTTCTTC. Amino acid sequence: CASSPKVGSAYNEQFF.

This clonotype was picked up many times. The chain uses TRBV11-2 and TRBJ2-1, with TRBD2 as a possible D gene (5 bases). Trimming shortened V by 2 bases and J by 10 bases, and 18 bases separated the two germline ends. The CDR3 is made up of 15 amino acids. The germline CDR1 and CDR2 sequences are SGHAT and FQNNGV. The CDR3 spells CASSLSGYSLPEQFF. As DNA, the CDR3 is TGTGCCAGCAGCTTAAGCGGCTATTCTCTTCCAGAGCAGTTCTTC.

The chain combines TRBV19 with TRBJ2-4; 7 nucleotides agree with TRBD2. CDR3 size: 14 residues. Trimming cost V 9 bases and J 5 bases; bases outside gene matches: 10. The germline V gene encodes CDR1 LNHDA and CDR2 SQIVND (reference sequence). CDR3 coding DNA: TGTGCCAGCCGCCCGGGGGGAGAGGAAAACATTCAGTACTTC. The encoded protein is CASRPGGEENIQYF.

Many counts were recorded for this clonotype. CDR3 DNA: TGCGCCAGCAGCTACCGGGACAGGGCCAATGAGCAGTTCTTC. It is translated as CASSYRDRANEQFF. V is TRBV5-1 and J is TRBJ2-1, with 9 bases lining up with TRBD1. The CDR3 runs 14 residues. Germline values: CDR1 SGHRS, CDR2 YFSETQ. V lost 3 bases and J lost 6; bases outside the gene matches: 4.

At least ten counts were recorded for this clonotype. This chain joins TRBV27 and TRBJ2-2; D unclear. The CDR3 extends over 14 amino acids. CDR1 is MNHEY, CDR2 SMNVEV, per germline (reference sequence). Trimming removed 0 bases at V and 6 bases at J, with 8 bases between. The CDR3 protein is CASSLSWAAGELFF. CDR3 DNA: TGTGCCAGCAGTTTATCCTGGGCCGCCGGGGAGCTGTTTTTT.